What follows are 2 T cell receptor beta chains derived from one specimen sequenced in a study of molecular identifiers for immune sequencing clone quantification. TCRdb reanalysed the PCR reads using MiXCR and keeps one entry per CDR3 protein. The sample has about 36,000 distinct CDR3 sequences, around 18% seen once. The sample taken for sequencing was naive CD8+ T cells from blood, with Jurkat cell RNA spiked in. The subset was: FACS-sorted CD8+CD4-CCR7+CD45RA+ naive T cells. Receptor source: a human donor in good health. Some libraries in this study had Jurkat cell RNA spiked in.

A few counts support this clonotype. J is TRBJ1-2 and V is TRBV7-9; the D is unclear. The CDR3 spans 13 residues. V was shortened by 5 bases and J by 0 bases, with 7 bases between the two germline ends. Germline values: CDR1 SEHNR, CDR2 FQNEAQ (reference sequence). The CDR3 is CASSRKTNYGYTF. Here the CDR3 DNA reads TGTGCCAGCAGCCGGAAAACTAACTATGGCTACACCTTC.

As regards this clonotype: One junction end does not reproduce the germline sequence, and a read error may be involved. This chain connects TRBV7-7 to TRBJ2-7, with a tentative D call TRBD1 (5 bases). This CDR3 contains 13 residues. The V gene's germline CDR1 is SSHAT and CDR2 FNYEAQ (reference sequence). The CDR3 region is CASSQQATYEQYF. CDR3 coding DNA: TGTGCTAGCAGCCAACAGGCCACCTACGAGCAGTACTTC.